These 18 T cell receptor beta chains originate from one sample sequenced in a study of T cell clones after liver transplantation. Produced via immunoSEQ multiplex PCR; TCRdb's table is partial and in-frame only. The sample has 93,000 or so clones, about 81% seen once. This sample comprised CD4+ T cells from blood, obtained approximately 43 months after liver transplant. The source is a human patient who received a liver transplant. Some T cells may be provided by the graft donor.

The chain employs TRBV19 and TRBJ1-4; 10 bases fit TRBD1. This CDR3 has 14 residues. Germline-derived CDR1 and CDR2 are LNHDA and SQIVND (reference sequence). V dropped 6 bases and J dropped 8; count of bases not matched to a gene: 6. The CDR3 coding sequence is TGTGCCAGTAGACGAGACAGGGGGCACGAAAAACTGTTTTTT. This codes for CASRRDRGHEKLFF. The full variable domain, rest sourced from reference TRBV19 and TRBJ1-4, is DGGITQSPKYLFRKEGQNVTLSCEQNLNHDAMYWYRQDPGQGLRLIYYSQIVNDFQKGDIAEGYSVSREKKESFPLTVTSAQKNPTAFYLCASRRDRGHEKLFFGSGTQLSVL.

The rearrangement joins TRBV29-1 to TRBJ1-2; weak D call: TRBD1 (5 bases). The CDR3 covers 13 residues. Looked up from germline, CDR1 is SQVTM and CDR2 is ANQGSEA. V was shortened by 4 bases and J by 8 bases, with 17 bases between the two germline ends. CDR3 bases: TGCAGCGTTGCCCGTGAGGGGCGCGGAGGCTACACCTTC. It encodes CSVAREGRGGYTF.

The chain combines TRBV7-8 with TRBJ2-2, with D unclear. Trimming pared 2 bases from V and 4 bases from J, leaving 8 bases between. CDR3 length: 14 residues. Germline values: CDR1 SGHVS, CDR2 FQNEAQ. CDR3 loop: CASSLRRATGELFF. The CDR3 region has the DNA TGTGCCAGCAGCTTACGAAGGGCCACCGGGGAGCTGTTTTTT.

This chain links TRBV19 with TRBJ2-7, with 12 bases matching TRBD1. The V gene's germline CDR1 is LNHDA and CDR2 SQIVND (reference sequence). The junction had 6 bases not matched to a gene; V was cut back by 5 bases and J by 7 bases. The CDR3 consists of 14 residues. The CDR3 protein is CASSSGQGASEQYF. The CDR3 DNA follows: TGTGCCAGTAGTTCGGGACAGGGGGCGAGTGAGCAGTACTTC.

This clone was counted a few times. The V gene is TRBV30, the J gene TRBJ1-2; D gene uncertain. The CDR3 runs 11 residues. Germline values: CDR1 GTSNPN, CDR2 SVGIG (reference sequence). Trimming took off 4 bases at V and 3 bases at J, with 6 bases between the two ends. For the CDR3, the DNA is TGTGCCTGGACGAGGGACTATGGCTACACCTTC. Translating gives CAWTRDYGYTF.

V is TRBV30 and J is TRBJ1-3, with D unclear. The CDR3 has 13 residues. Germline CDR1 and CDR2: GTSNPN and SVGIG (reference sequence). V gave up 3 bases and J gave up 1 base, with 7 bases separating them. The CDR3 region is CAWRWRSGNTIYF. CDR3 nucleotides: TGTGCCTGGAGGTGGCGATCTGGAAACACCATATATTTT.

The rearrangement uses TRBV19 and TRBJ1-1; 7 bases fit TRBD1. Per the germline V gene, CDR1 is LNHDA and CDR2 is SQIVND (reference sequence). The CDR3 is 16 amino acids. V shed 3 bases, J shed 1 base, and the junction held 8 bases outside the gene matches. CDR3 bases: TGTGCCAGTAGTATGAAGAAGGGGGCGGCGAACACTGAAGCTTTCTTT. Its translation is CASSMKKGAANTEAFF.

This clone was found once. The gene calls are TRBV10-3 and TRBJ2-7; TRBD2 might be the D (5 bases). Trimming stripped 10 bases from V and 2 bases from J, with 9 bases between. CDR1 and CDR2 (germline): ENHRY, SYGVKD. The CDR3 has 11 amino acids. Here the CDR3 reads CATSGTYEQYF. The CDR3 DNA is TGTGCCACCTCCGGGACCTACGAGCAGTACTTC.

This clone was counted at least ten times. V usage is TRBV28 and J usage is TRBJ1-1; D gene uncertain. The germline V and J ends were trimmed by 1 base and 7 bases, with 4 bases remaining between them. This CDR3 comprises 11 residues. CDR1 and CDR2 (germline): MDHEN, SYDVKM. DNA of the CDR3: TGTGCCAGCAGTTTATACAGTGAAGCTTTCTTT. It encodes CASSLYSEAFF.

On this clone itself: Additional DNA sequences in this sample encode the identical CDR3. The chain combines TRBV18 with TRBJ2-1, with 13 bases matching TRBD2. V was pared by 0 bases and J by 4 bases, with 0 bases of the junction left unmatched. Germline V gene lookup returns CDR1 KGHSH and CDR2 LQKENI. This CDR3 contains 16 residues. CDR3 protein: CASSPPGLAGYNEQFF. The CDR3 coding sequence is TGTGCCAGCTCACCACCGGGACTAGCGGGGTACAATGAGCAGTTCTTC.

This CDR3 is CASSIGPGGSGYTF. CDR3 nucleotides: TGTGCCAGTAGTATCGGTCCGGGGGGGAGCGGCTACACCTTC. The chain has TRBV19 and TRBJ1-2; perhaps TRBD1 as D (5 bases). The CDR3 covers 14 residues. Germline-derived CDR1 and CDR2 are LNHDA and SQIVND (reference sequence). The germline V and J ends were trimmed by 3 bases and 8 bases, with 16 bases remaining between them.

The CDR3 loop is CASSGRGPETQYF. The DNA of the CDR3 is TGTGCCAGCAGCGGCCGGGGGCCAGAGACCCAGTACTTC. The J gene is TRBJ2-5, the V gene TRBV7-9, with D perhaps assigned TRBD1 or TRBD2 (6 bases each). The CDR3 runs to 13 residues. The V gene's germline CDR1 is SEHNR and CDR2 FQNEAQ (reference sequence). V was trimmed by 5 bases and J by 4 bases, leaving 11 bases between them.

This clone was observed a handful of times. V gene TRBV4-1 combines with J gene TRBJ2-2; 7 nucleotides match TRBD2. The CDR3 covers 16 residues. Trimming at V came to 1 base and at J to 0 bases, leaving 2 bases not matched to a gene. CDR1 and CDR2 (germline): MGHRA, YSYEKL. The CDR3 DNA reads TGCGCCAGCAGCCAAGTCACTAGCGCGAACACCGGGGAGCTGTTTTTT. This encodes CASSQVTSANTGELFF.

V and J are TRBV25-1 and TRBJ2-5, with TRBD1 matching over 8 bases. From germline, CDR1 is MGHDK and CDR2 SYGVNS. The CDR3 has 16 amino acids. V gave up 5 bases and J gave up 5 bases; unmatched junction bases: 13. The CDR3 nucleotides read TGTGCCAGCAGTTCAGGGGCCAGGGGGCTTAGGGAGACCCAGTACTTC. Its translation is CASSSGARGLRETQYF.

The chain links TRBV18 to TRBJ2-7; 10 bases match TRBD2. Per germline, CDR1 KGHSH and CDR2 LQKENI. Trimming at V came to 6 bases and at J to 0 bases, leaving 8 bases not matched to a gene. The CDR3 runs 16 residues. The CDR3 region is CASSPGTSGTSYEQYF. The CDR3 DNA is TGTGCCAGCTCTCCTGGCACTAGCGGGACCTCCTACGAGCAGTACTTC.

The chain recombines TRBV9 with TRBJ2-1; 9 bases are shared with TRBD2. Germline values: CDR1 SGDLS, CDR2 YYNGEE. CDR3 length: 16 residues. V dropped 3 bases and J dropped 0; count of bases not matched to a gene: 4. CDR3 amino acids: CASSASGVSSYNEQFF. The DNA of the CDR3 is TGTGCCAGCAGCGCTAGCGGGGTTAGCTCCTACAATGAGCAGTTCTTC.

The chain carries TRBV6-5 and TRBJ2-3; no definite D call. CDR3 length equals 16 residues. Trimming took off 0 bases at V and 2 bases at J, with 12 bases between the two ends. Germline V gene lookup returns CDR1 MNHEY and CDR2 SVGAGI. The CDR3: CASSYSSRRATDTQYF. The CDR3 DNA reads as TGTGCCAGCAGTTACTCATCGCGCAGAGCCACAGATACGCAGTATTTT.

For this clone: The sample has other DNA sequences that encode this CDR3 too. The chain has TRBV19 and TRBJ1-2; D unresolved. The CDR3 runs to 12 residues. With 0 bases removed from V and 8 bases from J, the gap between germline ends came to 7 bases. Germline CDR1 and CDR2: LNHDA and SQIVND (reference sequence). This CDR3 is CASSIDRGGYTF. In DNA form, the CDR3 reads TGTGCCAGTAGTATAGATCGTGGAGGCTACACCTTC.